This record concerns one T cell receptor beta chain sequence. The antigen this receptor binds is unknown. Base quality data are lacking; no much larger clone is found one base away. This entry belongs to a study of shared clonotypes between healthy human individuals (TCRdb year 2020). About the investigation overall: Three men and a couple of women, aged 18 to 49 years, made up the cohort. Between about 0.8 and 9 billion PBMCs per donor were obtained by leukapheresis. Libraries were prepared and TCR repertoires were sequenced by different laboratories using diverse techniques, in order to increase sequencing depth and limit assay-specific biases. For each donor, CD4 naive and CD4 memory were each run on three plates, CD8 naive on two plates, and CD8 memory on one plate. To estimate repertoire size and how much clonotypes are shared between individuals, the study performed deep sequencing of blood TCR repertoires from about 5 healthy adults. Study-wide findings and limitations: When a handful of donors were compared, the shared fraction of clonotypes was approximately 5% for naive CD4, around 3.6% for naive CD8, 2.3% for memory CD4, and 0.35% to 0.4% for memory CD8. Pairwise subsampling led to the expectation that sequencing depth would affect the degree of clonotype sharing among donors. Estimated clonotype richness was generally larger for naive than for memory subsets. Rarefaction of sorted-subset datasets indicated incomplete sequencing despite the large sequencing depth. Higher generation probabilities were observed for clonotypes shared by all four sorted-subset donors than for non-shared clonotypes. Because the study included a small number of donors, the genetic and exposure-history diversity represented was limited. Sampling was limited to blood, and TCR repertoires in tissue likely differ from TCR repertoires in blood.

Using the deep immunoSEQ assay, TCR CDR3 regions were amplified from genomic DNA by multiplex PCR. Extracted genomic DNA from each cell subset was distributed evenly across all wells of several immunoSEQ 96-well plates, and each plate was treated as a replicate. Each replicate PCR for sorted subsets received around 200 ng genomic DNA, equal to roughly 33,000 T cell genomes. Purified libraries were quantified with a Qubit 3.0 fluorometer, sized on a Bioanalyzer 2100, and re-quantified with the KAPA Library Quantification kit. A separate single-read 150-cycle Illumina NextSeq 550 flow cell was used to sequence each immunoSEQ 96-well plate. In the authors' own workflow: Because the immunoSEQ output included only junctional sequences and no quality scores, the filtering could not be the same as the filtering used for full-length reads. To assign V/J genes and CDR3, sequences were annotated against IMGT germline references using PyIR, a Python wrapper for IgBLAST v1.9. Reads with weak V/J assignments (E-value above 1e-6), missing CDR3, stop codons, out-of-frame junctions, or ambiguous translated residues were removed. A V3J clonotype was defined by an identical inferred V gene, J gene, and CDR3 amino acid sequence. The percentage overlap between two repertoires was calculated by dividing the number of shared unique clonotypes by the size of the smaller repertoire. Three approaches were used to assess repertoire richness: RTK rarefaction, the Chao1 estimator, and Recon v2.1 estimates of unobserved clonotypes. Generation probabilities for all TCRbeta clonotypes obtained by the gDNA method from a handful of donors were computed using OLGA. TCRdb obtained this table from immuneACCESS and retained in-frame rearrangements with V and J assigned. These tables miss some clones; where compared with another copy, unresolved V genes account for less than half of the shortfall, and the remainder is unexplained. The V and J calls and clone size come from that table; D and trimming were worked out from the DNA. For this sample the table gives over 750,000 clones, of which 95% to 97% were detected only once. The ten top clones hold less than 0.25% of the sample.

For the CD8 naive samples, CD45RO-negative cells were positively selected for CCR7, yielding a CD45RA+CCR7+ population from which TemRA cells were excluded. The donors were healthy, HIV-negative adults with no recently reported acute infections or vaccinations. All donors were Caucasian adults living in Nashville, Tennessee, USA. Blood was obtained by leukapheresis, after which PBMCs were separated by Ficoll-Histopaque density gradient centrifugation and cryopreserved in liquid nitrogen vapor phase. Analytical flow cytometry was used to check the purity and quantity of each magnetically sorted T cell population. Genomic DNA was isolated from each sorted fraction and quantified by UV absorbance on a Nanodrop 2000c. V ends up 5 bases short and J 0 bases short, with an unmatched junction base count of 6. The CDR1 and CDR2 encoded by the germline V gene are SGHRS and YFSETQ. The CDR3 starts with the cysteine, ends with the phenylalanine, and has 15 residues. Only the CDR3 DNA is retained, 45 bases long and in frame from the first base.

The specimen sequenced was naive CD8+ T cells sorted from blood. Explained via the paper, the cell subset or site label denotes: CD45RA+CCR7+. The rearranged chain carries TRBV5-1 and TRBJ2-7, and 9 junctional nucleotides match TRBD2. The sequence was collected from a young man in good health. The nucleotide sequence is given as TGCGCCAGCAGACCCGATAGCGGGAGCTCCTACGAGCAGTACTTC. Protein translation: CASRPDSGSSYEQYF.